This TCR beta chain was captured by sequencing in a study of shared clonotypes between healthy human individuals. Study in general: The study enrolled a couple of women and three men aged 18 to 49. Whole-study findings and limits: Rarefaction showed sorted-subset sequencing was incomplete despite large depth.

With respect to this clone: The antigen is undetermined.

Profiled with immunoSEQ multiplex PCR; TCRdb holds only in-frame clones, not every one. This table has some 650,000 clones, 97% appearing once. There are 14 residues in the CDR3. Trimming shortened V by 3 bases and J by 2 bases, and 11 bases separated the two germline ends. CDR1 LNHDA and CDR2 SQIVND come from the germline V gene (reference sequence). The sample comprised naive CD4+ T cells sorted from blood. Subset indicated: CD45RA+ positively selected. The chain employs TRBV19 and TRBJ2-7; D remains unclear. The sequence derives from a woman aged 25-40 years in good health. The CDR3 region has the DNA TGTGCCAGTAGTATCGGCGCCCAGACCTACGAGCAGTACTTC. Translated: CASSIGAQTYEQYF.